This T cell receptor (beta chain) was sequenced during a study of human T cells and chemical hapten exposure. This CDR3 comprises 13 residues. V lost 2 bases and J 2 bases, leaving 5 bases between the germline ends. Germline-derived CDR1 and CDR2 are SGHTA and FQGNSA. Time point defined: healthy volunteer bleed at 2 weeks. Sequencing started from total RNA isolated from unfractionated whole blood. Individual cDNA molecules in this library carried unique molecular identifiers. Using its own MiXCR run on the RACE reads, TCRdb lists one record per CDR3 protein. The sample shows about 46,000 distinct CDR3 sequences, about 3.9% of them seen only once. This clonotype showed up many times. Antigen: not known. Study-wide results and limits: With DPC sensitization, TCRs exceeding 1 in 1000 frequency showed no change.

The sequenced sample consisted of whole blood. J is TRBJ2-3 and V is TRBV7-2; D ambiguous. The TCR comes from a female donor in good health. Some clones in this sample may be carry-over from other donors' samples. The CDR3 nucleotides read TGTGCCAGCAGCTTATTTGTCACAGATACGCAGTATTTT. Translation: CASSLFVTDTQYF.